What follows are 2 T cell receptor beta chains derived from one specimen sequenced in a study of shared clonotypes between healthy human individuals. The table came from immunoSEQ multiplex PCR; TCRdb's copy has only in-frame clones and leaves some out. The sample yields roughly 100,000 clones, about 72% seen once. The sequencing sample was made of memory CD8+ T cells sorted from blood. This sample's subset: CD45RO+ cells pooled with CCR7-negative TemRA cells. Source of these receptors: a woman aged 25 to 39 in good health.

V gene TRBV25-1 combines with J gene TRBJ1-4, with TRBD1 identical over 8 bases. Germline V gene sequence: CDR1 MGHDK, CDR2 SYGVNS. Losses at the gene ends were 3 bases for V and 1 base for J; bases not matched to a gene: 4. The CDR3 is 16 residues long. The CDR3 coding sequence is TGTGCCAGCAGTGACAGGGGGCGAGAAACTAATGAAAAACTGTTTTTT. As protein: CASSDRGRETNEKLFF.

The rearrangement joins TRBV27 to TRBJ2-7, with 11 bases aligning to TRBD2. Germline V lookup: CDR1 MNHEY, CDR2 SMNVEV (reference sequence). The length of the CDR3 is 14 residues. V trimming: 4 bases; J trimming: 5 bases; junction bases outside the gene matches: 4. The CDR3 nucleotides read TGTGCCAGCAGTTCTAGCGGGAGGCTCGACGAGCAGTACTTC. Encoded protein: CASSSSGRLDEQYF.